These T cell receptor beta chains were read from a single sample in a study of blood T cell repertoires in COVID-19. TCRdb's copy holds only in-frame clones and misses some; the assay was immunoSEQ multiplex PCR. The table shows under 250,000 clones, with 83% occurring only once. Sample: peripheral blood. These receptors all come from an older woman with active or convalescent COVID-19. Each CDR3 is given with its conserved first and last residue. The order of the fields is J gene, clone size, D gene, V gene, CDR3 DNA, CDR3 protein. D genes are given only for firm matches. Only part of the rows carry a size: once, few, many, or a class if the clone is expanded.

J gene: TRBJ2-7
clone size: NA
D gene: NA
V gene: TRBV5-1
CDR3 DNA: TGCGCCAGCAGCTCGACAGTTTCGGTCTACGAGCAGTACTTC
CDR3 protein: CASSSTVSVYEQYF

J gene: TRBJ1-5
clone size: NA
D gene: NA
V gene: TRBV4-1
CDR3 DNA: TGCGCCAGCAGCCAACATATTGGGACTTTGGATCAGCCCCAGCATTTT
CDR3 protein: CASSQHIGTLDQPQHF

J gene: TRBJ2-1
clone size: NA
D gene: TRBD2
V gene: TRBV11-2
CDR3 DNA: TGTGCCAGCAGCTCCCGGGAGGATTCCTACAATGAGCAGTTCTTC
CDR3 protein: CASSSREDSYNEQFF

J gene: TRBJ2-5
clone size: NA
D gene: TRBD1
V gene: TRBV5-1
CDR3 DNA: TGCGCCAGCAGCTTGGCCACCGGGACAGGGTATGGAGAGACCCAGTACTTC
CDR3 protein: CASSLATGTGYGETQYF

J gene: TRBJ1-3
clone size: NA
D gene: NA
V gene: TRBV5-1
CDR3 DNA: TGCGCCAGCAGCTCACAGGGTCCCGGAAACACCATATATTTT
CDR3 protein: CASSSQGPGNTIYF

J gene: TRBJ2-2
clone size: NA
D gene: NA
V gene: TRBV9
CDR3 DNA: TGTGCCAGCAGCGTAGTCTACGGGGAGCTGTTTTTT
CDR3 protein: CASSVVYGELFF

J gene: TRBJ2-1
clone size: NA
D gene: NA
V gene: TRBV4-3
CDR3 DNA: TGCGCCAGCAGCCAAGAGCCGGGGAACAATGAGCAGTTCTTC
CDR3 protein: CASSQEPGNNEQFF

J gene: TRBJ2-7
clone size: NA
D gene: TRBD1
V gene: TRBV19
CDR3 DNA: TGTGCCAGTAGTATGGGACAGGGGGCTCTGAGCTCCTACGAGCAGTACTTC
CDR3 protein: CASSMGQGALSSYEQYF

J gene: TRBJ2-3
clone size: NA
D gene: TRBD2
V gene: TRBV11-3
CDR3 DNA: TGTGCCAGCAGCCGAACGGCGGGGGGGGATACGCAGTATTTT
CDR3 protein: CASSRTAGGDTQYF

J gene: TRBJ1-4
clone size: NA
D gene: TRBD1
V gene: TRBV30
CDR3 DNA: TGTGCCTGGGACCCGGGACAGAGTAATGAAAAACTGTTTTTT
CDR3 protein: CAWDPGQSNEKLFF

J gene: TRBJ1-5
clone size: few
D gene: NA
V gene: TRBV7-2
CDR3 DNA: TGTGCCAGCAGCCCGCAGGGTTATAGCAATCAGCCCCAGCATTTT
CDR3 protein: CASSPQGYSNQPQHF

J gene: TRBJ2-3
clone size: NA
D gene: TRBD1
V gene: TRBV3-1/TRBV3-2
CDR3 DNA: TGTGCCAGCAGCCCATGGGACAGGGCTAGCACAGATACGCAGTATTTT
CDR3 protein: CASSPWDRASTDTQYF

J gene: TRBJ1-2
clone size: NA
D gene: TRBD1
V gene: TRBV28
CDR3 DNA: TGTGCCAGCACCCTCGGACAGGTCTATGGCTACACCTTC
CDR3 protein: CASTLGQVYGYTF

J gene: TRBJ2-3
clone size: few
D gene: NA
V gene: TRBV24-1
CDR3 DNA: TGTGCCACCAGTGATCGCCTTGGAGGGCCCGGAGATACGCAGTATTTT
CDR3 protein: CATSDRLGGPGDTQYF

J gene: TRBJ1-2
clone size: few
D gene: TRBD1
V gene: TRBV24-1
CDR3 DNA: TGTGCCACGTCGGCCGGGACAGGCTATGGCTACACCTTC
CDR3 protein: CATSAGTGYGYTF

J gene: TRBJ1-1
clone size: NA
D gene: TRBD1
V gene: TRBV2
CDR3 DNA: TGTGCCAGCAGGGCACAGGGGTTTTCCGAAGCTTTCTTT
CDR3 protein: CASRAQGFSEAFF

J gene: TRBJ2-2
clone size: NA
D gene: NA
V gene: TRBV7-9
CDR3 DNA: TGTGCCAGCAGCTTCCCCGGGGTAGTTCAAACCGGGGAGCTGTTTTTT
CDR3 protein: CASSFPGVVQTGELFF

J gene: TRBJ2-2
clone size: NA
D gene: NA
V gene: TRBV6-6
CDR3 DNA: TGTGCCAGCAGTTTGATCGGACAGATCGGGGAGCTGTTTTTT
CDR3 protein: CASSLIGQIGELFF

J gene: TRBJ2-5
clone size: NA
D gene: NA
V gene: TRBV18
CDR3 DNA: TGTGCCAGCTCACCCTTCGGGGGTAGCGGACCTCAAGAGACCCAGTACTTC
CDR3 protein: CASSPFGGSGPQETQYF

J gene: TRBJ2-1
clone size: NA
D gene: TRBD1
V gene: TRBV19
CDR3 DNA: TGTGCCAGTAGTCGTACAGGGGAGTGGGCTGAGCAGTTCTTC
CDR3 protein: CASSRTGEWAEQFF

J gene: TRBJ2-1
clone size: once
D gene: TRBD1
V gene: TRBV2
CDR3 DNA: TGTGCCAGCAGTCGACAGGGCGTGGATGAGCAGTTCTTC
CDR3 protein: CASSRQGVDEQFF

J gene: TRBJ2-7
clone size: NA
D gene: NA
V gene: TRBV5-1
CDR3 DNA: TGCGCCAGCAGCTCCCCGAGGGCTGGGTGGAGCCTCGAGCAGTACTTC
CDR3 protein: CASSSPRAGWSLEQYF

J gene: TRBJ1-3
clone size: NA
D gene: NA
V gene: TRBV5-4
CDR3 DNA: TGTGCCAGCAGCTTGCAGGCAGGGTACTCTGGAAACACCATATATTTT
CDR3 protein: CASSLQAGYSGNTIYF

J gene: TRBJ1-6
clone size: NA
D gene: TRBD1
V gene: TRBV4-1
CDR3 DNA: TGCGCCAGCAGCCAGTTTCAGGGGGCGCCGAGGTCCTATAATTCACCCCTCCACTTT
CDR3 protein: CASSQFQGAPRSYNSPLHF

J gene: TRBJ1-4
clone size: NA
D gene: NA
V gene: TRBV30
CDR3 DNA: TGTGCCTGGACCCCCGGGGTCGGCAATGAAAAACTGTTTTTT
CDR3 protein: CAWTPGVGNEKLFF

J gene: TRBJ2-3
clone size: NA
D gene: NA
V gene: TRBV10-3
CDR3 DNA: TGTGCCATCGCAAGGGACTCGAGCACAGATACGCAGTATTTT
CDR3 protein: CAIARDSSTDTQYF

J gene: TRBJ2-7
clone size: NA
D gene: NA
V gene: TRBV18
CDR3 DNA: TGTGCCAGCTCCCAACAGCCACTTCGGGGGGCAGGCGAGCAGTACTTC
CDR3 protein: CASSQQPLRGAGEQYF

J gene: TRBJ1-2
clone size: NA
D gene: TRBD1
V gene: TRBV24-1
CDR3 DNA: TGTGCCACCAGTGATTCTACAGGGGCGAGGGGGGGCTACACCTTC
CDR3 protein: CATSDSTGARGGYTF

J gene: TRBJ2-2
clone size: NA
D gene: TRBD1
V gene: TRBV7-9
CDR3 DNA: TGTGCCAGCAGCCCCCGGGACAGGGGGCGCGGGGTGACCGGGGAGCTGTTTTTT
CDR3 protein: CASSPRDRGRGVTGELFF

J gene: TRBJ1-2
clone size: NA
D gene: NA
V gene: TRBV10-3
CDR3 DNA: TGTGCCATCAGTGGGGGGGAGGGTAACGGCTACACCTTC
CDR3 protein: CAISGGEGNGYTF

J gene: TRBJ2-7
clone size: once
D gene: TRBD1
V gene: TRBV16
CDR3 DNA: TGTGCCAGCAGCCAATTAGGGGGACAGGGTTCCTACGAGCAGTACTTC
CDR3 protein: CASSQLGGQGSYEQYF

J gene: TRBJ2-4
clone size: NA
D gene: TRBD2
V gene: TRBV2
CDR3 DNA: TGTGCCAGCAGTGGGACGGTTCGCGGGAGGTTCAAAAACATTCAGTACTTC
CDR3 protein: CASSGTVRGRFKNIQYF

J gene: TRBJ1-2
clone size: NA
D gene: NA
V gene: TRBV2
CDR3 DNA: TGTGCCAGCAGTGTCGGACAGACCCTCGGCTACACCTTC
CDR3 protein: CASSVGQTLGYTF

J gene: TRBJ1-2
clone size: NA
D gene: NA
V gene: TRBV29-1
CDR3 DNA: TGCAGCGTTGGGACAGCCCGAAACTATGGCTACACCTTC
CDR3 protein: CSVGTARNYGYTF

J gene: TRBJ2-3
clone size: NA
D gene: TRBD2
V gene: TRBV29-1
CDR3 DNA: TGCAGCGTTGAAAGTTCTAGCGGGAGTACAGATACGCAGTATTTT
CDR3 protein: CSVESSSGSTDTQYF

J gene: TRBJ2-7
clone size: NA
D gene: TRBD1
V gene: TRBV5-4
CDR3 DNA: TGTGCCAGCAGCTCCCGGGACAGGGCATCCTACGAGCAGTACTTC
CDR3 protein: CASSSRDRASYEQYF

J gene: TRBJ1-4
clone size: NA
D gene: TRBD1
V gene: TRBV19
CDR3 DNA: TGTGCCAGTAGTAACGCGGCTTCCGGGACAGGGACCCGTGCAACTAATGAAAAACTGTTTTTT
CDR3 protein: CASSNAASGTGTRATNEKLFF

J gene: TRBJ1-1
clone size: NA
D gene: TRBD1
V gene: TRBV19
CDR3 DNA: TGTGCCAGTAGCCCCCGACAGGGGGACTTCATGAACACTGAAGCTTTCTTT
CDR3 protein: CASSPRQGDFMNTEAFF

J gene: TRBJ2-3
clone size: NA
D gene: TRBD2
V gene: TRBV7-2
CDR3 DNA: TGTGCCAGCAGCTTAACTAGCGGGGGAACAGATACGCAGTATTTT
CDR3 protein: CASSLTSGGTDTQYF

J gene: TRBJ1-2
clone size: NA
D gene: NA
V gene: TRBV28
CDR3 DNA: TGTGCCAGCAGTTTTTCTGATGGCTACACCTTC
CDR3 protein: CASSFSDGYTF

J gene: TRBJ1-6
clone size: once
D gene: NA
V gene: TRBV12-3/TRBV12-4
CDR3 DNA: TGTGCCAGCAGTTTTAGGACACCTTCACCCCTCCACTTT
CDR3 protein: CASSFRTPSPLHF

J gene: TRBJ2-7
clone size: NA
D gene: TRBD2
V gene: TRBV5-1
CDR3 DNA: TGCGCCAGCAGCCCACGGACTAGCGGGAGCTATGAGCAGTACTTC
CDR3 protein: CASSPRTSGSYEQYF

J gene: TRBJ2-7
clone size: few
D gene: TRBD1
V gene: TRBV19
CDR3 DNA: TGTGCCAGTAGTATAGGTGGGACAGCCTACGAGCAGTACTTC
CDR3 protein: CASSIGGTAYEQYF

J gene: TRBJ2-6
clone size: NA
D gene: NA
V gene: TRBV9
CDR3 DNA: TGTGCCAGCAGCGTAGCGGCAGGGGCCGGGGCCAACGTCCTGACTTTC
CDR3 protein: CASSVAAGAGANVLTF

J gene: TRBJ2-5
clone size: NA
D gene: NA
V gene: TRBV18
CDR3 DNA: TGTGCCAGCACGGACAGTCAAGAGACCCAGTACTTC
CDR3 protein: CASTDSQETQYF

J gene: TRBJ2-6
clone size: NA
D gene: NA
V gene: TRBV6-4
CDR3 DNA: TGTGCCAGCAGACAGGGAAGCTCTGGGGCCAACGTCCTGACTTTC
CDR3 protein: CASRQGSSGANVLTF

J gene: TRBJ2-5
clone size: NA
D gene: NA
V gene: TRBV28
CDR3 DNA: TGTGCCAGCAGTTTTCCCAGGACTACCAAAGAGACCCAGTACTTC
CDR3 protein: CASSFPRTTKETQYF

J gene: TRBJ2-7
clone size: NA
D gene: NA
V gene: TRBV29-1
CDR3 DNA: TGCAGCGTTGGCGGTCCCAACTACGAGCAGTACTTC
CDR3 protein: CSVGGPNYEQYF

J gene: TRBJ1-1
clone size: once
D gene: NA
V gene: TRBV3-1/TRBV3-2
CDR3 DNA: TGTGCCAGCAGCGCCGGGAGGCTGAACACTGAAGCTTTCTTT
CDR3 protein: CASSAGRLNTEAFF

J gene: TRBJ2-1
clone size: NA
D gene: TRBD2
V gene: TRBV19
CDR3 DNA: TGTGCCAGTAGTATAGATCAGCGACTAGCGTCGAATGAGCAGTTCTTC
CDR3 protein: CASSIDQRLASNEQFF

J gene: TRBJ2-5
clone size: NA
D gene: NA
V gene: TRBV18
CDR3 DNA: TGTGCCAGCTCACCATCGGGTAGGCGGGAAGAGACCCAGTACTTC
CDR3 protein: CASSPSGRREETQYF

J gene: TRBJ2-7
clone size: NA
D gene: NA
V gene: TRBV27
CDR3 DNA: TGTGCCAGCAGTTCACCGGGACTTTCGGAGCAGTACTTC
CDR3 protein: CASSSPGLSEQYF

J gene: TRBJ1-4
clone size: NA
D gene: NA
V gene: TRBV19
CDR3 DNA: TGTGCCAGTAGTATGTCGCGGGGGGCTAATGAAAAACTGTTTTTT
CDR3 protein: CASSMSRGANEKLFF

J gene: TRBJ1-4
clone size: NA
D gene: NA
V gene: TRBV19
CDR3 DNA: TGTGCCAGTAGTACCGATCAGGGACTGGGTGCAACTAATGAAAAACTGTTTTTT
CDR3 protein: CASSTDQGLGATNEKLFF

J gene: TRBJ2-3
clone size: NA
D gene: TRBD2
V gene: TRBV5-1
CDR3 DNA: TGCGCCAGCACTCCGGTGGGACTAGCGGGAGCTAATACGCAGTATTTT
CDR3 protein: CASTPVGLAGANTQYF

J gene: TRBJ2-1
clone size: once
D gene: TRBD2
V gene: TRBV13
CDR3 DNA: TGTGCCAGCAGCTCAGGGGGACTAGCGGGGAGAAATGAGCAGTTCTTC
CDR3 protein: CASSSGGLAGRNEQFF

J gene: TRBJ1-2
clone size: NA
D gene: NA
V gene: TRBV3-1/TRBV3-2
CDR3 DNA: TGTGCCAGCAGCCAAGGAGGCCAGGGGAGAGGCTACACCTTC
CDR3 protein: CASSQGGQGRGYTF

J gene: TRBJ1-6
clone size: NA
D gene: TRBD1
V gene: TRBV27
CDR3 DNA: TGTGCCAGCATGAGCCGGGACAGGGGAAGGAATTCACCCCTCCACTTT
CDR3 protein: CASMSRDRGRNSPLHF

J gene: TRBJ2-6
clone size: NA
D gene: TRBD1
V gene: TRBV5-1
CDR3 DNA: TGCGCCAGCGCTGAACAGGGGGCTGGCTCCTCTGGGGCCAACGTCCTGACTTTC
CDR3 protein: CASAEQGAGSSGANVLTF